The 20 T cell receptor beta chains below all came from one sample that was sequenced in a study of blood T cell repertoires in COVID-19. Produced via immunoSEQ multiplex PCR; TCRdb's table is partial and in-frame only. The sample lists approximately 180,000 clones, roughly 88% occurring once. The sample consisted of peripheral blood. The receptors here all came from a human donor with active or convalescent COVID-19. The donor label of this sample is uncertain.

The chain uses TRBV19 and TRBJ2-3; no clear D. The CDR3 is 12 amino acids. Germline V gene sequence: CDR1 LNHDA, CDR2 SQIVND (reference sequence). Trimming removed 6 bases from V and 5 bases from J, with 9 bases in between. For the CDR3, the DNA is TGTGCCAGTAGCGCCGAGAGAGATACGCAGTATTTT. It yields the protein CASSAERDTQYF.

In its sample, this clone was seen once. V is TRBV12-3 or TRBV12-4 and J is TRBJ2-2; no clear D. The CDR3 loop spans 13 amino acids. V was trimmed by 4 bases and J by 3 bases, leaving 6 bases between them. For the CDR3, the DNA is TGTGCCAGCAGTTCCAGATACACCGGGGAGCTGTTTTTT. Residues: CASSSRYTGELFF.

The chain couples TRBV27 to TRBJ2-1; 8 bases align to TRBD1. This CDR3 contains 14 residues. Germline V gives CDR1 MNHEY, CDR2 SMNVEV (reference sequence). With 3 bases clipped from V and 9 bases from J, the junction kept 7 bases outside the gene matches. The CDR3 nucleotides are TGTGCCAGCAGTTTTTGGACAGGGAAGGGTGAGCAGTTCTTC. Translating it yields CASSFWTGKGEQFF.

This clone has more than one count but fewer than ten. The chain joins TRBV11-3 to TRBJ1-1; 9 nucleotides align to TRBD1. The CDR3 sequence is 16 residues long. V shed 3 bases and J 4 bases; nucleotides not matched to a gene: 9. Germline V lookup: CDR1 SGHNT, CDR2 YENEEA. The CDR3 region is CASSFINRGRGTEAFF. The CDR3 DNA follows: TGTGCCAGCAGCTTCATTAACAGGGGGCGAGGCACTGAAGCTTTCTTT. Filled out from reference TRBV11-3 and TRBJ1-1, the complete variable domain reads EAGVVQSPRYKIIEKKQPVAFWCNPISGHNTLYWYLQNLGQGPELLIRYENEEAVDDSQLPKDRFSAERLKGVDSTLKIQPAELGDSAVYLCASSFINRGRGTEAFFGQGTRLTVV.

The CDR3 loop is CASSPSGRAIFYGYTF. In nucleotides, the CDR3 is TGCGCCAGCAGCCCCTCCGGCAGGGCGATTTTCTATGGCTACACCTTC. The V gene is TRBV5-1, the J gene TRBJ1-2, with D possibly matching TRBD1 (5 bases). Between the trimmed V and J ends, which lost 4 bases and 4 bases, there was a span of 20 bases. This CDR3 is built from 16 residues. Germline CDR1 and CDR2: SGHRS and YFSETQ.

This clone was counted a few times. The rearrangement joins TRBV5-4 to TRBJ1-2; 8 bases map to TRBD1. The CDR3 loop spans 15 amino acids. The germline CDR1 and CDR2 sequences are SGHNT and YYREEE (reference sequence). V shed 3 bases and J 7 bases; nucleotides not matched to a gene: 11. The CDR3 bases are TGTGCCAGCAGCTCCCTTACCGGACAGGGTGGTGGCTACACCTTC. Its protein product is CASSSLTGQGGGYTF.

The V and J genes are TRBV11-1 and TRBJ2-7, with D possibly TRBD2 on 7 matching bases. With 3 bases removed from V and 6 bases from J, the gap between germline ends came to 15 bases. The CDR3 extends over 14 amino acids. The germline gives CDR1 SGHAT, CDR2 FQDESV (reference sequence). The CDR3 here is CASSLGGNRAEQYF. The CDR3 bases are TGTGCCAGCAGCTTGGGGGGGAACAGGGCCGAGCAGTACTTC. The full variable domain, with the rest looked up from reference TRBV11-1 and TRBJ2-7, is EAEVAQSPRYKITEKSQAVAFWCDPISGHATLYWYRQILGQGPELLVQFQDESVVDDSQLPKDRFSAERLKGVDSTLKIQPAELGDSAMYLCASSLGGNRAEQYFGPGTRLTVT.

The chain combines TRBV2 with TRBJ1-2; 7 nucleotides line up with TRBD1. CDR3 length equals 15 residues. V trimming: 3 bases; J trimming: 0 bases; junction bases outside the gene matches: 4. The germline V gene has CDR1 SNHLY and CDR2 FYNNEI. This CDR3 reads CASSDRGYTNYGYTF. CDR3 coding DNA: TGTGCCAGCAGTGACAGGGGGTACACTAACTATGGCTACACCTTC.

V is TRBV24-1 and J is TRBJ2-3, with a weak D call TRBD2 (5 bases). Trimming pared 4 bases from V and 4 bases from J, leaving 20 bases between. The V gene's germline CDR1 is KGHDR and CDR2 SFDVKD. The CDR3 contains 17 residues. The CDR3 nucleotides read TGTGCCACCAGTGACCACGGGAAGTACGGAGATTCAGATACGCAGTATTTT. It specifies CATSDHGKYGDSDTQYF.

V usage is TRBV27 and J usage is TRBJ2-7; 8 nucleotides line up with TRBD2. The CDR3 covers 14 residues. The V gene's germline CDR1 is MNHEY and CDR2 SMNVEV (reference sequence). V was clipped by 6 bases and J by 4 bases; unmatched bases: 8. The CDR3 region is CASREREGSYEQYF. For the CDR3, the DNA is TGTGCCAGCAGAGAACGGGAGGGGTCGTACGAGCAGTACTTC.

The chain is built from TRBV7-2 and TRBJ2-3; TRBD2 agrees at 10 bases. The CDR3 is made up of 16 amino acids. Germline values: CDR1 SGHTA, CDR2 FQGNSA. The ends lost 2 bases at V and 6 bases at J; junction bases unmatched: 8. The CDR3, as DNA: TGTGCCAGCAGCTTATCTAAGCGGGGGGGCAGGGATACGCAGTATTTT. It encodes CASSLSKRGGRDTQYF. Combining the CDR3 with reference TRBV7-2 and TRBJ2-3 gives the whole variable domain GAGVSQSPSNKVTEKGKDVELRCDPISGHTALYWYRQSLGQGLEFLIYFQGNSAPDKSGLPSDRFSAERTGGSVSTLTIQRTQQEDSAVYLCASSLSKRGGRDTQYFGPGTRLTVL.

The chain links TRBV5-1 to TRBJ2-1, with 14 bases lining up with TRBD2. Per the germline V gene, CDR1 is SGHRS and CDR2 is YFSETQ. This CDR3 comprises 15 residues. With V trimmed by 7 bases and J by 8 bases, 8 bases remained unmatched. The CDR3 protein is CASSQTSGGAHEQFF. CDR3 DNA: TGCGCCAGCTCTCAGACTAGCGGGGGGGCCCATGAGCAGTTCTTC.

CDR3 in amino acids: CASSARQSSYGYTF. CDR3 sequence (DNA): TGTGCCAGCAGCGCCCGACAGTCAAGCTATGGCTACACCTTC. This sequence joins TRBV11-2 and TRBJ1-2; D is perhaps TRBD1 (5 bases). Germline assignment: CDR1 SGHAT and CDR2 FQNNGV. V was trimmed by 5 bases and J by 4 bases, leaving 14 bases between them. The CDR3 contains 14 residues.

The CDR3 protein is CASSNRTSGRPLSYEQYF. DNA for the CDR3: TGTGCCAGCAGCAACCGGACTAGCGGGAGACCCCTCTCCTACGAGCAGTACTTC. This chain uses TRBV7-9 with TRBJ2-7, with 13 bases that match TRBD2. This CDR3 has 18 residues. In germline, CDR1 is SEHNR, CDR2 FQNEAQ (reference sequence). V lost 5 bases to trimming and J lost 0 bases; unmatched junction nucleotides: 10.

The chain links TRBV5-1 to TRBJ2-1, with 11 bases that match TRBD2. V lost 4 bases, J lost 7 bases, and 10 bases stayed unmatched. Germline CDR1 SGHRS, CDR2 YFSETQ. This CDR3 contains 16 residues. The DNA of the CDR3 is TGCGCCAGCAGCACGGAAATGTCTAGCGGGAGGAATGAGCAGTTCTTC. This codes for CASSTEMSSGRNEQFF.

This sequence joins TRBV9 and TRBJ2-7, with 8 bases fitting TRBD2. This CDR3 has 13 residues. The junction had 7 bases not matched to a gene; V was cut back by 4 bases and J by 7 bases. Germline assignment: CDR1 SGDLS and CDR2 YYNGEE. The CDR3, as DNA: TGTGCCAGCAGCCCCGGGGGGGGGAGGGAGCAGTACTTC. This translates into CASSPGGGREQYF. The whole variable domain, remainder taken from reference TRBV9 and TRBJ2-7, is DSGVTQTPKHLITATGQRVTLRCSPRSGDLSVYWYQQSLDQGLQFLIQYYNGEERAKGNILERFSAQQFPDLHSELNLSSLELGDSALYFCASSPGGGREQYFGPGTRLTVT.

CDR3 sequence (DNA): TGTGCCAGCAGCGTAGGACAGGTGAATGAGCAGTTCTTC. Amino acid sequence: CASSVGQVNEQFF. The chain is built from TRBV9 and TRBJ2-1, with D maybe TRBD1 (6 bases). This CDR3 region has 13 residues. With 0 bases removed from V and 7 bases from J, the gap between germline ends came to 8 bases. The germline V gene encodes CDR1 SGDLS and CDR2 YYNGEE.

The CDR3 sequence: CASSQEAGYEQYF. The CDR3, as DNA: TGTGCCAGCAGCCAAGAAGCGGGTTACGAGCAGTACTTC. The chain couples TRBV14 to TRBJ2-7, with a weak D call TRBD2 (6 bases). Germline V gives CDR1 SGHDN, CDR2 FVKESK. The CDR3 is 13 amino acids. The germline V and J ends were trimmed by 0 bases and 4 bases, with 7 bases remaining between them.

The V call is TRBV20-1, the J call TRBJ1-2, with 7 bases that match TRBD1. Germline V gives CDR1 DFQATT, CDR2 SNEGSKA (reference sequence). The J segment lost 8 bases and the V segment lost 6 bases, leaving 3 bases of the junction unmatched. This CDR3 is built from 10 residues. The CDR3 DNA sequence: TGCAGTGCCGGACAGGAAGGCTACACCTTC. Amino acids: CSAGQEGYTF.

The chain has TRBV5-1 and TRBJ2-7; D call uncertain. CDR1 is SGHRS and CDR2 is YFSETQ in the germline V gene. CDR3 length: 13 residues. The ends were cut back, 2 bases at V and 0 bases at J, with 6 bases in the middle. In nucleotides, the CDR3 is TGCGCCAGCAGCTTATCGAGCTCCTACGAGCAGTACTTC. Protein sequence: CASSLSSSYEQYF.